This T cell receptor (beta chain) emerged from a study of CD8 T cells in Susac syndrome (dated 2019 in TCRdb). Regarding the complete study: The study used repertoire sequencing to test whether antigen drove CD8+ T cell activation and differentiation in Susac syndrome. Clonality of the CD8+ T cell repertoire was compared between around 13 healthy donors, about 14 Susac syndrome patients and some 15 multiple sclerosis patients.

On this clonotype: What antigen it recognizes has not been identified. One base away there is no much larger clone; base qualities are not given.

V is clipped by 10 bases and J by 3 bases, and the sequence between their germline boundaries is 21 bases long. Looking up the germline V gene yields CDR1 ENHRY and CDR2 SYGVKD. Reading from cysteine to phenylalanine, the CDR3 counts 15 amino acids. The CDR3 DNA has 45 bases and is translated from base 1. High-throughput TCR beta sequencing profiled peripheral blood CD8+ and CD4+ T cells from healthy donors, Susac syndrome patients and multiple sclerosis patients. Treatment-naive patients with stable or active relapsing-remitting disease fulfilling revised McDonald criteria were used as multiple sclerosis controls. Bulk CD8+ and CD4+ T cells were purified by magnetic negative isolation, whereas CD8+ TEMRA cells were enriched by FACS. Blood was drawn into EDTA tubes, processed within 24 hours, and PBMCs were isolated by density gradient centrifugation. PBMCs intended for TCR sequencing were cryopreserved in liquid nitrogen and thawed later in a water bath at 37 degrees C. The sorted or isolated CD4+, CD8+ and CD8+ TEMRA cells had a purity of 90% or higher.

RNA was extracted using the RNeasy kit, and roughly 0.5 to 1 ug of the RNA was reverse transcribed with random hexamers. The immunoSEQ multiplex PCR assay, covering 54 Vbeta and 13 Jbeta segments, was used to amplify TCR beta CDR3 regions. PCR amplification bias was corrected by using a synthetic template baseline for primer optimization and computational correction. From the authors' description of their analysis: Reads were annotated to V, D and J genes per IMGT and analyzed with immunoSEQ Analyzer, keeping only productive sequences. To calculate clonality, Shannon entropy was normalized by log2 of the number of productive unique sequences and then subtracted from one. For each patient and control, public and private clones were evaluated among the 100 most prevalent clones. Clones were defined as Susac-specific when absent from the healthy and MS cohorts, from about a thousand published viral clones and from other ImmuneACCESS disease sequences. TCRdb passed the public sequencing reads through fastp at Q25 and MiXCR, retaining productive beta sequences. Here each entry gathers all rows of one CDR3 protein and keeps the most common genes and DNA. TCRdb, not the original authors, processed these V and J calls. The sample table shows 250,000 to 300,000 distinct CDR3 sequences, and 65% to 90% are seen once. Jointly, the top ten make up 0.21% of the sample.

The full study reports these points: The study acknowledged that relatively few individuals were included in the TCR sequencing and HLA analysis.

This clonotype was sampled from a human donor with multiple sclerosis. Sequencing was done on a sample of CD8+ T cells from PBMCs. The chain couples TRBV10-3 to TRBJ1-2, and perhaps TRBD1 as D gene, on 5 matching bases. At the DNA level, the sequence is TGTGCCACCCGGAGGGGAAGCAAGGAATACTATGGCTACACCTTC. Its protein reads: CATRRGSKEYYGYTF.